This TCR beta chain was found in a study of T-cell memory formation after mild COVID-19. Study-wide results and limits: Among contracting clones, CD4+ were mainly CM/EM and CD8+ enriched in EMRA.

In its sample, this clonotype was seen a few times. What it binds is not known. Each CDR3 protein gets one entry after TCRdb re-called the 5' RACE reads with MiXCR. The sample consists of around 320,000 distinct CDR3 sequences, 14% of them appearing once. Per the germline V gene, CDR1 is MGHRA and CDR2 is YSYEKL. The CDR3 is 16 amino acids. The trim removed 5 bases at V and 4 bases at J, leaving 12 bases unmatched. The clonotype was recovered from a man younger than 35 who had mild COVID-19 (a few samples of this study predate the infection). Cell type and time point are not known. The chain carries TRBV4-1 and TRBJ1-1, with 8 bases lining up with TRBD1. Source material: PBMCs or a T cell subset sorted from them (not recorded which). The DNA of the CDR3 is TGCGCCAGCAGCGTCCGACAGGGGATGAGTGGCACTGAAGCTTTCTTT. Amino acid sequence: CASSVRQGMSGTEAFF.